This paragraph reports one T cell receptor (beta chain). These data originate in a study of blood T cell repertoires in COVID-19. Study details: The origin of the acute and convalescent COVID-19 samples was the United States, Italy and Spain.

This CDR3 spans 15 amino acids. Original processing methods: Nucleated cell counts were estimated from reference gene primer amplification. Produced via immunoSEQ multiplex PCR; TCRdb's table is partial and in-frame only. The V and J calls and the clone size are those of that table, but D and trimming were determined from the DNA. Of approximately 300,000 clones listed, around four fifths are singletons. The V call is TRBV21-1, the J call TRBJ2-7; the DNA was not compared with TRBD1, the D call given in the table. TRBV21-1 is flagged as a pseudogene. This TCR came from a woman in her forties or fifties with acute or convalescent COVID-19. Sequencing was performed on peripheral blood. This CDR3 is CASSKVRHRGDEQYV. The CDR3 region has the DNA TGTGCCAGCAGCAAAGTTAGACACAGGGGGGACGAGCAGTACGTC.